A single sample gave rise to the 21 T cell receptor beta chains below, sequenced in a study of cytomegalovirus exposure and HLA in healthy donors. Libraries were prepared by immunoSEQ multiplex PCR; TCRdb keeps only in-frame clonotypes and omits some of them. The sample yields hundreds of thousands of clones, approximately 87% seen once. Input material: PBMCs. The receptor source for this set is a man aged 18 to 30 in good health and CMV-seronegative.

The rearrangement joins TRBV2 to TRBJ1-2; TRBD1 might be the D (6 bases). Trimming pared 9 bases from V and 10 bases from J, leaving 18 bases between. The CDR3 sequence is 12 residues long. Germline CDR1 SNHLY, CDR2 FYNNEI. Here the CDR3 reads CARLSDSGFYTF. Written as DNA, the CDR3 is TGTGCCAGGCTTTCGGACAGCGGCTTCTACACCTTC.

This rearrangement joins TRBV18 to TRBJ1-3; 7 bases are shared with TRBD1. This CDR3 comprises 14 residues. Germline assignment: CDR1 KGHSH and CDR2 LQKENI. The trim removed 5 bases at V and 0 bases at J, leaving 1 base unmatched. The CDR3 DNA reads as TGTGCCAGCTCAGGGACAGCCTCTGGAAACACCATATATTTT. It translates to CASSGTASGNTIYF.

This sequence joins TRBV4-1 and TRBJ1-1; possibly TRBD1 for D (6 bases). The germline V and J ends were trimmed by 5 bases and 0 bases, with 13 bases remaining between them. The CDR3 extends over 15 amino acids. The germline V gene encodes CDR1 MGHRA and CDR2 YSYEKL. CDR3 nucleotides: TGCGCCAGCAGCGGCCGGACAGTGCTGAACACTGAAGCTTTCTTT. This translates into CASSGRTVLNTEAFF.

This chain joins TRBV11-3 and TRBJ2-5; D remains ambiguous. The germline V gene has CDR1 SGHNT and CDR2 YENEEA. V was trimmed by 4 bases and J by 3 bases, leaving 9 bases between them. The CDR3 is made up of 13 amino acids. CDR3 amino acids: CASSYGVEETQYF. CDR3 sequence (DNA): TGTGCCAGCAGCTACGGAGTGGAAGAGACCCAGTACTTC.

This clone came up a few times. The J gene is TRBJ1-3, the V gene TRBV30, with D hard to call. The germline CDR1 and CDR2 sequences are GTSNPN and SVGIG (reference sequence). Trimming took 4 bases from V and 4 from J, leaving 14 bases between them. The CDR3 length is 14 residues. The CDR3 bases are TGTGCCTGGACTCGGTCCTTAGTGGGAAACACCATATATTTT. This encodes CAWTRSLVGNTIYF.

The CDR3 loop is CASSSSRGTEKLFF. In DNA form, the CDR3 reads TGTGCCAGCAGCTCAAGCAGGGGAACTGAAAAACTGTTTTTT. V gene TRBV7-9 combines with J gene TRBJ1-4, with a tentative D call TRBD1 (6 bases). The CDR3 runs 14 residues. Germline V lookup: CDR1 SEHNR, CDR2 FQNEAQ (reference sequence). Trimming took 4 bases from V and 7 from J, leaving 13 bases between them.

The J gene is TRBJ1-2, the V gene TRBV6-1; tentatively, D is TRBD1 (6 bases). This CDR3 is built from 16 residues. Germline V lookup: CDR1 MNHNS, CDR2 SASEGT. V lost 2 bases and J lost 3, with 16 bases in between. For the CDR3, the DNA is TGTGCCAGCAGTGAAATTTACCGGGGGGGCGACTATGGCTACACCTTC. Translated, it gives CASSEIYRGGDYGYTF.

V and J are TRBV18 and TRBJ1-3; D is undetermined. V was trimmed by 3 bases and J by 0 bases, leaving 15 bases between them. The CDR3 extends over 17 amino acids. Germline lookup yields CDR1 KGHSH and CDR2 LQKENI. CDR3 loop: CASSPRIVTRSGNTIYF. For the CDR3, the DNA is TGTGCCAGCTCACCCAGGATTGTGACACGCTCTGGAAACACCATATATTTT.

V and J are TRBV2 and TRBJ1-2, with a weak D call TRBD1 (6 bases). Germline CDR1 is SNHLY and CDR2 is FYNNEI. The CDR3 is made up of 12 amino acids. Trimming removed 6 bases from V and 4 bases from J, with 9 bases in between. CDR3 residues: CASRDSSYGYTF. CDR3 bases: TGTGCCAGCAGGGACAGCTCCTATGGCTACACCTTC.

The V and J genes are TRBV5-1 and TRBJ2-1, with D maybe TRBD2 (6 bases). Trimming removed 3 bases at V and 0 bases at J, with 10 bases between. This CDR3 contains 15 residues. CDR1 SGHRS and CDR2 YFSETQ come from the germline V gene. The CDR3 loop reads CASSSQAGSYNEQFF. Here the CDR3 DNA reads TGCGCCAGCAGCTCCCAAGCGGGCTCCTACAATGAGCAGTTCTTC.

The genes are TRBV18 and TRBJ1-1; perhaps TRBD1 as D (6 bases). The CDR3 has 15 residues. The germline CDR1 and CDR2 sequences are KGHSH and LQKENI. The V end lost 2 bases, the J end lost 8 bases, and 18 bases lay between the germline ends. CDR3 residues: CASSPMGPEGQEAFF. The DNA for the CDR3 is TGTGCCAGCTCACCAATGGGACCTGAGGGACAAGAAGCTTTCTTT.

The CDR3 reads CASSVRSGRPNEQFF. DNA for the CDR3: TGCGCCAGCAGCGTTCGTAGCGGGAGACCCAATGAGCAGTTCTTC. The rearrangement joins TRBV5-1 to TRBJ2-1; 9 bases agree with TRBD2. Germline V lookup: CDR1 SGHRS, CDR2 YFSETQ. V lost 4 bases and J lost 6; bases outside the gene matches: 8. The CDR3 covers 15 residues. Full variable domain (remainder filled in from reference TRBV5-1 and TRBJ2-1): KAGVTQTPRYLIKTRGQQVTLSCSPISGHRSVSWYQQTPGQGLQFLFEYFSETQRNKGNFPGRFSGRQFSNSRSEMNVSTLELGDSALYLCASSVRSGRPNEQFFGPGTRLTVL.

This chain links TRBV7-2 with TRBJ2-3; 8 nucleotides agree with TRBD2. CDR1 is SGHTA and CDR2 is FQGNSA in the germline V gene. Losses at the gene ends were 5 bases for V and 2 bases for J; bases not matched to a gene: 3. CDR3 length: 14 residues. DNA for the CDR3: TGTGCCAGCAGCCTAGGACTAGCCACAGATACGCAGTATTTT. Translation gives CASSLGLATDTQYF. Variable domain in full (rest from reference TRBV7-2 and TRBJ2-3): GAGVSQSPSNKVTEKGKDVELRCDPISGHTALYWYRQSLGQGLEFLIYFQGNSAPDKSGLPSDRFSAERTGGSVSTLTIQRTQQEDSAVYLCASSLGLATDTQYFGPGTRLTVL.

This rearrangement joins TRBV6-5 to TRBJ1-2; 9 bases are shared with TRBD1. Looked up from germline, CDR1 is MNHEY and CDR2 is SVGAGI. The V segment lost 7 bases and the J segment 8 bases; nucleotides outside the gene matches: 14. The CDR3 loop spans 15 amino acids. CDR3 sequence reads: CASTPTGGTGVGYTF. Here the CDR3 DNA reads TGTGCCAGCACCCCGACAGGGGGTACAGGTGTAGGCTACACCTTC.

The V call is TRBV28, the J call TRBJ2-2; a weak D match, TRBD2 (5 bases). In germline, CDR1 is MDHEN, CDR2 SYDVKM. V dropped 9 bases and J dropped 5 bases, with 22 bases sitting between them. The CDR3 is 16 amino acids. The CDR3 sequence: CASRGSWRRETGELFF. CDR3 sequence (DNA): TGTGCCAGTCGGGGTAGTTGGAGACGGGAAACCGGGGAGCTGTTTTTT.

The V and J genes are TRBV28 and TRBJ1-2; 7 positions agree with TRBD1. Germline values: CDR1 MDHEN, CDR2 SYDVKM. V trimming: 5 bases; J trimming: 2 bases; junction bases outside the gene matches: 2. The CDR3 length is 13 residues. The CDR3 sequence: CASSAGQNYGYTF. Written as DNA, the CDR3 is TGTGCCAGCAGTGCGGGACAGAACTATGGCTACACCTTC.

The gene calls are TRBV7-9 and TRBJ2-4; a weak D match, TRBD1 (5 bases). The CDR3 totals 13 residues. The germline CDR1 and CDR2 sequences are SEHNR and FQNEAQ (reference sequence). Between the trimmed V and J ends, which lost 0 bases and 5 bases, there was a span of 5 bases. CDR3 region: CASSLAGENIQYF. As DNA, the CDR3 is TGTGCCAGCAGCTTAGCAGGGGAAAACATTCAGTACTTC.

This rearrangement joins TRBV29-1 to TRBJ2-3; TRBD1 aligns across 10 bases. CDR1 is SQVTM, CDR2 ANQGSEA, per germline. The CDR3 totals 13 residues. J lost 5 bases, V lost 3 bases, and 2 bases had no gene match. The CDR3 spells CSVEGTGVDTQYF. CDR3 DNA sequence: TGCAGCGTTGAGGGGACAGGGGTAGATACGCAGTATTTT.

The J gene is TRBJ2-1, the V gene TRBV7-6, with TRBD2 matching over 8 bases. Unmatched junction bases numbered 11, after V lost 5 bases and J lost 8 bases. From germline, CDR1 is SGHVS and CDR2 FNYEAQ. The CDR3 runs to 15 residues. This CDR3 reads CASSRAGVRFDEQFF. The CDR3 DNA follows: TGTGCCAGCAGCCGAGCGGGGGTTCGGTTTGATGAGCAGTTCTTC.

V gene TRBV11-2 combines with J gene TRBJ2-7, with D maybe TRBD1 (6 bases). The V and J ends lost 5 bases and 0 bases respectively, with 14 bases between them. This CDR3 spans 15 amino acids. CDR1 and CDR2 (germline): SGHAT, FQNNGV. The CDR3 DNA reads TGTGCCAGCAGCCTATTATGGGGGCACTCCTACGAGCAGTACTTC. This gives the protein CASSLLWGHSYEQYF. The whole variable domain, filled in from reference TRBV11-2 and TRBJ2-7, reads EAGVAQSPRYKIIEKRQSVAFWCNPISGHATLYWYQQILGQGPKLLIQFQNNGVVDDSQLPKDRFSAERLKGVDSTLKIQPAKLEDSAVYLCASSLLWGHSYEQYFGPGTRLTVT.

CDR3 residues: CASSLQGFTDTQYF. CDR3 sequence (DNA): TGTGCCAGCAGTTTGCAGGGTTTTACAGATACGCAGTATTTT. The chain joins TRBV27 to TRBJ2-3; possibly TRBD1 for D (5 bases). The germline V gene has CDR1 MNHEY and CDR2 SMNVEV (reference sequence). This CDR3 is built from 14 residues. V shed 3 bases and J shed 3 bases, with 10 bases lying between them.